One and the same sample provided the 15 T cell receptor beta chains below, sequenced in a study of cytomegalovirus exposure and HLA in healthy donors. The PCR ran on 60 Vbeta and 13 Jbeta primers. Method: immunoSEQ multiplex PCR; TCRdb's copy keeps in-frame clones and lacks some. The repertoire holds 90,000 to 150,000 clones, with under 80% as singletons. Sequenced material: PBMCs. These receptors were taken from a woman in her forties or fifties in good health and CMV-seropositive.

The chain joins TRBV7-2 to TRBJ1-2, with D maybe TRBD1 (5 bases). Germline V gene sequence: CDR1 SGHTA, CDR2 FQGNSA. V lost 1 base and J lost 0, with 6 bases in between. This CDR3 is 14 amino acids long. CDR3 nucleotide sequence: TGTGCCAGCAGCTTAGAACAGGCTAACTATGGCTACACCTTC. Protein product: CASSLEQANYGYTF.

This clone was observed a single time. CDR3 in DNA: TGTGCCAGCAGCTTTATCCCAGGGAGGGGAGCCTACGAGCAGTACTTC. Translating gives CASSFIPGRGAYEQYF. The chain has TRBV7-3 and TRBJ2-7; 7 bases are a match to TRBD2. CDR1 is SGHTA, CDR2 FQGTGA, per germline. The V segment lost 3 bases and the J segment 2 bases; nucleotides outside the gene matches: 10. This CDR3 comprises 16 residues.

The chain combines TRBV30 with TRBJ2-1, with TRBD2 matching over 8 bases. CDR3 length equals 17 residues. J lost 3 bases, V lost 3 bases, and 13 bases had no gene match. The germline gives CDR1 GTSNPN, CDR2 SVGIG (reference sequence). CDR3 region: CAWRGSGSYGFYNEQFF. DNA of the CDR3: TGTGCCTGGAGAGGGAGCGGGAGTTATGGATTCTACAATGAGCAGTTCTTC.

The chain recombines TRBV4-2 with TRBJ1-1; a possible D gene is TRBD1 (6 bases). Trimming left V 5 bases short and J 5 bases short, with 15 bases between. Germline CDR1 is LGHNA and CDR2 is YNFKEQ. This CDR3 is built from 14 residues. CDR3 coding DNA: TGTGCCAGCAGCTCGCCGGACGGACAGACTGAAGCTTTCTTT. Protein sequence: CASSSPDGQTEAFF.

This clone showed up just a few times. The chain couples TRBV6-5 to TRBJ2-1; TRBD2 agrees at 8 bases. V dropped 4 bases and J dropped 8; count of bases not matched to a gene: 13. The CDR3 loop spans 16 amino acids. The germline CDR1 and CDR2 sequences are MNHEY and SVGAGI. In DNA form, the CDR3 reads TGTGCCAGCAGTTTGAACCGGGGCGGGGGGCCCCATGAGCAGTTCTTC. It translates to CASSLNRGGGPHEQFF.

V usage is TRBV6-1 and J usage is TRBJ1-6; TRBD1 might be the D (5 bases). Germline V gives CDR1 MNHNS, CDR2 SASEGT. The CDR3 contains 14 residues. With 4 bases removed from V and 7 bases from J, the gap between germline ends came to 11 bases. The DNA for the CDR3 is TGTGCCAGCAGTGTGCCCGGGGGGAATTCACCCCTCCACTTT. This translates into CASSVPGGNSPLHF.

The chain has TRBV10-2 and TRBJ1-1, with D perhaps matching TRBD1 (6 bases). The CDR3 sequence is 14 residues long. From germline, CDR1 is WSHSY and CDR2 SAAADI. V lost 0 bases and J lost 4, with 9 bases in between. DNA of the CDR3: TGCGCCAGCAGTGAGTCGGAAGGGGGCACTGAAGCTTTCTTT. It encodes CASSESEGGTEAFF.

This clone appeared a single time. This chain connects TRBV28 to TRBJ1-2; D uncertain. This CDR3 is 11 amino acids long. From germline, CDR1 is MDHEN and CDR2 SYDVKM. The V end was cut by 3 bases, the J end by 6 bases, with 5 bases between. This CDR3 reads CASSFSHGYTF. CDR3 sequence (DNA): TGTGCCAGCAGTTTTTCTCATGGCTACACCTTC.

The chain combines TRBV5-4 with TRBJ1-2, with no clear D. Germline V CDR1 and CDR2: SGHNT, YYREEE (reference sequence). V was clipped by 1 base and J by 3 bases, with 16 bases between them. This CDR3 has 16 residues. CDR3 loop: CASSLSRGATDYGYTF. The CDR3 DNA sequence: TGTGCCAGCAGCTTGTCTCGGGGAGCGACTGACTATGGCTACACCTTC. The complete variable domain, with remaining parts taken from reference TRBV5-4 and TRBJ1-2, reads ETGVTQSPTHLIKTRGQQVTLRCSSQSGHNTVSWYQQALGQGPQFIFQYYREEENGRGNFPPRFSGLQFPNYSSELNVNALELDDSALYLCASSLSRGATDYGYTFGSGTRLTVV.

This chain joins TRBV7-2 and TRBJ1-2; D is unresolved. Germline V gene data show CDR1 as SGHTA and CDR2 as FQGNSA. CDR3 length: 14 residues. V was cut by 5 bases and J by 4 bases, with 14 bases left in between. The CDR3 sequence: CASSPHVGPYGYTF. The DNA of the CDR3 is TGTGCCAGCAGCCCCCATGTTGGGCCCTATGGCTACACCTTC. The full variable domain, with the rest looked up from reference TRBV7-2 and TRBJ1-2, is GAGVSQSPSNKVTEKGKDVELRCDPISGHTALYWYRQSLGQGLEFLIYFQGNSAPDKSGLPSDRFSAERTGGSVSTLTIQRTQQEDSAVYLCASSPHVGPYGYTFGSGTRLTVV.

The chain joins TRBV5-1 to TRBJ2-5, with 9 bases identical to TRBD2. Germline loops: CDR1 SGHRS, CDR2 YFSETQ. The CDR3 covers 15 residues. V was pared by 0 bases and J by 4 bases, with 4 bases of the junction left unmatched. CDR3 in amino acids: CASSLVAGASETQYF. As DNA, the CDR3 is TGCGCCAGCAGCTTGGTAGCGGGAGCCTCAGAGACCCAGTACTTC.

This sequence joins TRBV4-2 and TRBJ1-1; TRBD1 is a possible D gene (5 bases). The CDR3 has 13 residues. The germline V gene encodes CDR1 LGHNA and CDR2 YNFKEQ. The V gene lost 3 bases and the J gene lost 9 bases, with 14 bases spanning the gap. The CDR3 loop reads CASSHDSPPQAFF. DNA of the CDR3: TGTGCCAGCAGCCATGACAGCCCACCCCAAGCTTTCTTT.

In the case of this clone: The same CDR3 also results from other DNA sequences found in this sample. The gene calls are TRBV5-6 and TRBJ1-2, with 7 bases matching TRBD1. The germline V gene encodes CDR1 SGHDT and CDR2 YYEEEE. CDR3 size: 14 residues. Trimming took 4 bases from V and 0 from J; bases not matched to a gene: 3. The CDR3 loop is CASSLGQSNYGYTF. The CDR3 bases are TGTGCCAGCAGCCTGGGACAGTCTAACTATGGCTACACCTTC.

The table lists this clone with a count of one. The V gene is TRBV11-2, the J gene TRBJ2-7; D may be TRBD2 (7 bases). CDR3 size: 12 residues. The germline CDR1 and CDR2 sequences are SGHAT and FQNNGV. V lost 5 bases, J lost 6 bases, and 11 bases lay in between. DNA of the CDR3: TGTGCCAGCAGCCACCGGGGGGCCGAGCAGTACTTC. It codes for CASSHRGAEQYF.

DNA of the CDR3: TGTGCCAGCAGGGGGGACAGGTCTCGTGGCTACACCTTC. Translated, it gives CASRGDRSRGYTF. V gene TRBV6-6 combines with J gene TRBJ1-2; 8 nucleotides agree with TRBD1. CDR1 MNHNY and CDR2 SVGAGI come from the germline V gene (reference sequence). The J segment lost 7 bases and the V segment lost 6 bases, leaving 7 bases of the junction unmatched. There are 13 residues in the CDR3.